This TCR beta chain stems from a study of tumor-infiltrating lymphocytes in localized non-small cell lung cancer. Study overall: The cohort mixed smokers and never-smokers, several histologies, and some post-neoadjuvant-chemotherapy samples. From each patient, both tumor and uninvolved lung, non-adjacent to tumor, were sampled. The study, taken as a whole, reports: Technical variation could not be separated from intratumor heterogeneity here. Tumor T-cell fraction was not associated with recurrence-free survival.

Sequencing used immunoSEQ multiplex PCR; TCRdb keeps in-frame clones, though not all of them. The table records around 9,500 clones, almost 80% of them present only once. Points on this clone: Its antigen is as yet unknown.

The CDR3 is 12 amino acids. V dropped 4 bases and J dropped 17 bases, with 16 bases sitting between them. Germline V gives CDR1 SGHRS, CDR2 YFSETQ. The receptor comes from a human donor with non-small cell lung cancer. The chain employs TRBV5-1 and TRBJ1-6; D not resolved. Sample: lung tumor tissue. The CDR3 region is CASSEGRPPIHF. The CDR3 nucleotides read TGCGCCAGCAGCGAAGGACGACCCCCTATCCACTTT.